The 12 T cell receptor beta chains listed next were all sequenced from one sample in a study of shared clonotypes between healthy human individuals. Some clones are missing from TCRdb's copy, which holds only in-frame ones; the method was immunoSEQ multiplex PCR. Of about 2.3 million clones detected, 85% to 95% appear once; the ten largest clones hold 0.39%. Sequenced sample: naive CD4+ T cells from PBMCs. Described subset: CD45RA+ positively selected. The receptors originated from a man aged 18 to 29 in good health. Some clones in this sample may be carry-over from other donors' samples.

CDR3 sequence (DNA): TGTGCCAGCAGCTTGTGGTTCTTTAGCACAGATACGCAGTATTTT. Protein product: CASSLWFFSTDTQYF. This chain links TRBV5-4 with TRBJ2-3; D uncertain. Germline CDR1 is SGHNT and CDR2 is YYREEE (reference sequence). The CDR3 length is 15 residues. Trimming removed 1 base at V and 0 bases at J, with 9 bases between.

The chain links TRBV29-1 to TRBJ2-3, with 9 bases identical to TRBD1. The junction had 10 bases not matched to a gene; V was cut back by 7 bases and J by 2 bases. The CDR3 totals 15 residues. Germline loops: CDR1 SQVTM, CDR2 ANQGSEA. The CDR3 is CSASTGQGNTDTQYF. The CDR3 nucleotides read TGCAGCGCTTCAACGGGACAGGGCAACACAGATACGCAGTATTTT.

J is TRBJ1-3 and V is TRBV5-1; D possibly corresponds to TRBD1 (6 bases). The CDR3 is 16 amino acids. The germline V and J ends were trimmed by 0 bases and 4 bases, with 14 bases remaining between them. The germline gives CDR1 SGHRS, CDR2 YFSETQ. CDR3 DNA sequence: TGCGCCAGCAGCTTGGCCGGAGGGGGAATCGGAAACACCATATATTTT. Amino acid sequence: CASSLAGGGIGNTIYF.

V gene TRBV30 combines with J gene TRBJ2-5; 13 nucleotides align to TRBD2. The J call may be mistaken, given a closer DNA end match to TRBJ2-7. CDR1 GTSNPN and CDR2 SVGIG come from the germline V gene (reference sequence). This CDR3 is 14 amino acids long. CDR3 nucleotide sequence: TGTGCCTGGCTACCGGGACTAGCGGGGTACGAGCAGTACTTC. It is translated as CAWLPGLAGYEQYF.

The V and J genes are TRBV7-9 and TRBJ2-5; either TRBD1 or TRBD2 may supply D (5 bases each). The length of the CDR3 is 15 residues. V gave up 3 bases and J gave up 5 bases, with 16 bases separating them. Germline-derived CDR1 and CDR2 are SEHNR and FQNEAQ (reference sequence). CDR3 DNA: TGTGCCAGCAGCTTTTTCGAGGGGCACGCGGAGACCCAGTACTTC. Encoded protein: CASSFFEGHAETQYF. The full variable domain, in which reference TRBV7-9 and TRBJ2-5 provide the parts outside the CDR3, is DTGVSQNPRHKITKRGQNVTFRCDPISEHNRLYWYRQTLGQGPEFLTYFQNEAQLEKSRLLSDRFSAERPKGSFSTLEIQRTEQGDSAMYLCASSFFEGHAETQYFGPGTRLLVL.

The rearrangement uses TRBV6-1 and TRBJ2-1; TRBD2 matches at 8 bases. With V trimmed by 7 bases and J by 8 bases, 7 bases remained unmatched. The germline gives CDR1 MNHNS, CDR2 SASEGT. The CDR3 spans 13 residues. CDR3: CASKDGRGDEQFF. DNA of the CDR3: TGTGCCAGCAAGGACGGGAGGGGGGATGAGCAGTTCTTC.

V and J are TRBV6-6 and TRBJ2-7, with TRBD1 matching 8 bases. V dropped 6 bases and J dropped 0; count of bases not matched to a gene: 7. The CDR3 has 15 residues. Looked up from germline, CDR1 is MNHNY and CDR2 is SVGAGI (reference sequence). The CDR3: CASRVGTGPSYEQYF. As DNA, the CDR3 is TGTGCCAGCAGGGTTGGGACAGGACCCTCCTACGAGCAGTACTTC.

This clone came up a few times. The chain carries TRBV2 and TRBJ2-7; D perhaps matches TRBD1 (6 bases). Germline-derived CDR1 and CDR2 are SNHLY and FYNNEI. Trimming removed 3 bases at V and 3 bases at J, with 12 bases between. The CDR3 runs 14 residues. In DNA, the CDR3 is TGTGCCAGCAGTGACCAGGGGCAATTCTACGAGCAGTACTTC. Amino acids: CASSDQGQFYEQYF. Together with reference TRBV2 and TRBJ2-7, the CDR3 gives the full variable domain: EPEVTQTPSHQVTQMGQEVILRCVPISNHLYFYWYRQILGQKVEFLVSFYNNEISEKSEIFDDQFSVERPDGSNFTLKIRSTKLEDSAMYFCASSDQGQFYEQYFGPGTRLTVT.

The V and J genes are TRBV19 and TRBJ2-7, with D possibly TRBD1 on 6 matching bases. Trimming removed 3 bases at V and 5 bases at J, with 11 bases between. The CDR3 is 13 amino acids. Germline CDR1 is LNHDA and CDR2 is SQIVND (reference sequence). CDR3 sequence: CASSIGRGDEQYF. The CDR3 region has the DNA TGTGCCAGTAGTATCGGCAGGGGTGACGAGCAGTACTTC.

The sample holds a few counts of this clone. The chain combines TRBV7-9 with TRBJ1-4; D is ambiguous. The germline V gene has CDR1 SEHNR and CDR2 FQNEAQ (reference sequence). This CDR3 contains 16 residues. The V end lost 5 bases, the J end lost 3 bases, and 16 bases lay between the germline ends. Here the CDR3 reads CASSTPRGRANEKLFF. CDR3 DNA: TGTGCCAGCAGCACCCCTCGCGGGAGGGCTAATGAAAAACTGTTTTTT.

The chain joins TRBV7-9 to TRBJ1-2; TRBD1 matches 7 bases. Looked up from germline, CDR1 is SEHNR and CDR2 is FQNEAQ (reference sequence). With 3 bases clipped from V and 6 bases from J, the junction kept 4 bases outside the gene matches. This CDR3 contains 13 residues. CDR3 protein: CASSLLGGDGYTF. CDR3 in DNA: TGTGCCAGCAGCTTGTTAGGGGGCGATGGCTACACCTTC.

The gene calls are TRBV10-3 and TRBJ2-1, with no clear D. CDR1 is ENHRY and CDR2 is SYGVKD in the germline V gene. The germline V and J ends were trimmed by 6 bases and 7 bases, with 16 bases remaining between them. The CDR3 contains 14 residues. CDR3: CAISETHGGNEQFF. Here the CDR3 DNA reads TGTGCCATCAGCGAGACCCATGGTGGAAATGAGCAGTTCTTC.